Listed here is a single T cell receptor (beta chain). The antigen is not known. The record originates from a study of shared clonotypes between healthy human individuals. Regarding the study as a whole: Between four donors, naive CD4 clonotypes were shared at a level of roughly 5.5%.

A deep-level run was used for the assay. Only in-frame clones appear in the TCRdb table, and some are missing; sequencing was by immunoSEQ multiplex PCR. The table includes millions of clones, approximately 95% detected once. As defined, naive CD8 cells were CD45RO-negative and positively selected for CCR7, with terminally differentiated effector memory CD45RA+ cells excluded. Every donor, a Caucasian adult, lived in Nashville, Tennessee. The CDR3 has 16 amino acids. Trimming cost V 1 base and J 7 bases; bases outside gene matches: 8. The germline CDR1 and CDR2 sequences are SGHTA and FQGNSA. Specimen: naive CD8+ T cells sorted from blood. This receptor was taken from a man aged 18-30 years in good health. This chain links TRBV7-2 with TRBJ2-1, with 9 bases matching TRBD2. CDR3 DNA sequence: TGTGCCAGCAGCTTAGTTTTTGGGCTAGCGGGAAATGAGCAGTTCTTC. Encoded protein: CASSLVFGLAGNEQFF.